What follows are 17 T cell receptor beta chains derived from one specimen sequenced in a study of CD8+ T cells in alopecia areata. Extraction and reverse transcription of RNA yielded cDNA as the sequencing template. This table comes from immunoSEQ multiplex PCR, and its TCRdb copy is limited to in-frame clones, with some not included. Of some 51,000 clones listed, around 96% are singletons. The sequenced sample was CD8+ T cells sorted from blood, obtained at week 0. The receptors were gathered from a human donor with alopecia areata.

The chain is built from TRBV7-9 and TRBJ2-2, with TRBD1 identical over 10 bases. V was pared by 11 bases and J by 3 bases, with 6 bases of the junction left unmatched. The CDR3 loop spans 14 amino acids. The germline CDR1 and CDR2 sequences are SEHNR and FQNEAQ (reference sequence). The DNA for the CDR3 is TGTGCCTCTCGGACAGGGGGAGACACCGGGGAGCTGTTTTTT. It is translated as CASRTGGDTGELFF. The full variable domain, in which reference TRBV7-9 and TRBJ2-2 provide the parts outside the CDR3, is DTGVSQNPRHKITKRGQNVTFRCDPISEHNRLYWYRQTLGQGPEFLTYFQNEAQLEKSRLLSDRFSAERPKGSFSTLEIQRTEQGDSAMYLCASRTGGDTGELFFGEGSRLTVL.

This clone showed up just once. This chain links TRBV29-1 with TRBJ1-2; D remains unclear. V gave up 7 bases and J gave up 6 bases, with 15 bases separating them. The germline V gene encodes CDR1 SQVTM and CDR2 ANQGSEA. This CDR3 has 12 amino acids. CDR3: CSAFDQEHGYTF. The CDR3 DNA reads TGCAGCGCCTTCGATCAGGAGCATGGCTACACCTTC.

V gene TRBV4-2 combines with J gene TRBJ2-6; D is tentatively TRBD1 or TRBD2 (5 bases each). V dropped 4 bases and J dropped 0 bases, with 13 bases sitting between them. The CDR3 extends over 17 amino acids. Germline CDR1 is LGHNA and CDR2 is YNFKEQ. The CDR3 loop reads CASSLDGGSSGANVLTF. CDR3 coding DNA: TGTGCCAGCAGCCTGGATGGGGGTTCCTCTGGGGCCAACGTCCTGACTTTC.

V gene TRBV7-9 combines with J gene TRBJ2-7; D remains ambiguous. The germline V gene encodes CDR1 SEHNR and CDR2 FQNEAQ (reference sequence). The V end lost 0 bases, the J end lost 0 bases, and 15 bases lay between the germline ends. The CDR3 totals 17 residues. The CDR3 is CASSLARSGTSSYEQYF. The CDR3 bases are TGTGCCAGCAGCTTAGCCAGGTCGGGCACGAGCTCCTACGAGCAGTACTTC.

The V call is TRBV7-2, the J call TRBJ2-1, with 10 bases lining up with TRBD1. Trimming at V came to 6 bases and at J to 4 bases, leaving 6 bases not matched to a gene. CDR1 is SGHTA and CDR2 is FQGNSA in the germline V gene. The CDR3 extends over 15 amino acids. DNA of the CDR3: TGTGCCAGCAGTTCGACAGGGGGCGGGTACAATGAGCAGTTCTTC. This sequence encodes CASSSTGGGYNEQFF.

The chain carries TRBV5-6 and TRBJ1-4; 9 positions agree with TRBD1. J lost 3 bases, V lost 4 bases, and 7 bases had no gene match. The CDR3 has 16 amino acids. Per the germline V gene, CDR1 is SGHDT and CDR2 is YYEEEE. The CDR3 spells CASSGQGMVANEKLFF. CDR3 coding DNA: TGTGCCAGCAGCGGACAGGGGATGGTGGCTAATGAAAAACTGTTTTTT.

This rearrangement joins TRBV2 to TRBJ1-2; D is undetermined. Trimming cost V 6 bases and J 7 bases, with 6 bases left between them. The CDR3 is 10 residues long. Germline CDR1 and CDR2: SNHLY and FYNNEI. CDR3 bases: TGTGCCAGCAGCGGGTTTGGCTACACCTTC. Its translation: CASSGFGYTF.

V and J are TRBV29-1 and TRBJ2-1, with D possibly matching TRBD1 (6 bases). Germline-derived CDR1 and CDR2 are SQVTM and ANQGSEA. The CDR3 totals 16 residues. V was trimmed by 6 bases and J by 1 base, leaving 19 bases between them. As DNA, the CDR3 is TGCAGCGTCGCCGGATCCGGGACATTTTCCTACAATGAGCAGTTCTTC. It specifies CSVAGSGTFSYNEQFF.

The chain uses TRBV27 and TRBJ1-2; 7 bases line up with TRBD1. Germline loops: CDR1 MNHEY, CDR2 SMNVEV (reference sequence). V was pared by 4 bases and J by 8 bases, with 7 bases of the junction left unmatched. The CDR3 covers 13 residues. The CDR3 DNA is TGTGCCAGCAGTTGGAGACAGGGCGGAGGCTACACCTTC. Its protein product is CASSWRQGGGYTF.

This clone came up once. The chain combines TRBV2 with TRBJ2-3; D not certain. The V end lost 3 bases, the J end lost 0 bases, and 10 bases lay between the germline ends. Germline CDR1 SNHLY, CDR2 FYNNEI. The length of the CDR3 is 15 residues. In DNA, the CDR3 is TGTGCCAGCAGTGAGGACGAGACTAGCACAGATACGCAGTATTTT. Residues: CASSEDETSTDTQYF. Full variable domain (remainder filled in from reference TRBV2 and TRBJ2-3): EPEVTQTPSHQVTQMGQEVILRCVPISNHLYFYWYRQILGQKVEFLVSFYNNEISEKSEIFDDQFSVERPDGSNFTLKIRSTKLEDSAMYFCASSEDETSTDTQYFGPGTRLTVL.

The sample holds one count of this clone. This sequence joins TRBV4-1 and TRBJ1-2; 8 bases fit TRBD1. The germline V gene has CDR1 MGHRA and CDR2 YSYEKL. CDR3 length: 15 amino acids. Trimming at V came to 1 base and at J to 8 bases, leaving 9 bases not matched to a gene. CDR3 in DNA: TGCGCCAGCAGCCAAGGGACAGGGCGGAGCGGGGGCTACACCTTC. This translates into CASSQGTGRSGGYTF.

The V gene is TRBV7-6, the J gene TRBJ2-1; D remains unclear. This CDR3 is 12 amino acids long. Germline loops: CDR1 SGHVS, CDR2 FNYEAQ. Between the trimmed V and J ends, which lost 1 base and 8 bases, there was a span of 6 bases. The CDR3 spells CASSLEGYEQFF. The CDR3 DNA is TGTGCCAGCAGCTTAGAGGGCTATGAGCAGTTCTTC.

This clone was observed a single time. This chain connects TRBV7-8 to TRBJ2-3; 12 nucleotides align to TRBD2. The trim removed 2 bases at V and 4 bases at J, leaving 1 base unmatched. The germline V gene encodes CDR1 SGHVS and CDR2 FQNEAQ. This CDR3 has 15 residues. The CDR3 loop reads CASSLLAGGPDTQYF. CDR3 DNA: TGTGCCAGCAGCTTACTAGCGGGGGGGCCAGATACGCAGTATTTT.

This clone was picked up one time. The chain carries TRBV5-6 and TRBJ1-6; D unclear. Trimming shortened V by 0 bases and J by 6 bases, and 13 bases separated the two germline ends. This CDR3 is 16 amino acids long. Germline V gene sequence: CDR1 SGHDT, CDR2 YYEEEE. CDR3 residues: CASSLGHSRLNSPLHF. In DNA form, the CDR3 reads TGTGCCAGCAGCTTGGGACACTCTCGCCTTAATTCACCCCTCCACTTT.

The rearrangement links TRBV27 to TRBJ2-7; 9 positions agree with TRBD2. Germline lookup yields CDR1 MNHEY and CDR2 SMNVEV (reference sequence). The CDR3 runs to 14 residues. With V trimmed by 2 bases and J by 2 bases, 1 base remained unmatched. As DNA, the CDR3 is TGTGCCAGCAGTTTAGCGGGGGGGGCCTACGAGCAGTACTTC. Amino acid sequence: CASSLAGGAYEQYF.

V is TRBV19 and J is TRBJ2-1; either TRBD1 or TRBD2 may fit D (5 bases each). The CDR3 is 15 residues long. Trimming shortened V by 3 bases and J by 6 bases, and 15 bases separated the two germline ends. Germline values: CDR1 LNHDA, CDR2 SQIVND (reference sequence). CDR3 DNA: TGTGCCAGTAGTATGTCGAGGGGTACTTTCAATGAGCAGTTCTTC. This codes for CASSMSRGTFNEQFF.

This chain links TRBV9 with TRBJ2-3; 9 bases line up with TRBD2. In germline, CDR1 is SGDLS, CDR2 YYNGEE. The CDR3 totals 17 residues. Trimming at V came to 0 bases and at J to 1 base, leaving 6 bases not matched to a gene. The CDR3 nucleotides read TGTGCCAGCAGCGTAGACTCGGCGGGGGGGCGCACAGATACGCAGTATTTT. It codes for CASSVDSAGGRTDTQYF.